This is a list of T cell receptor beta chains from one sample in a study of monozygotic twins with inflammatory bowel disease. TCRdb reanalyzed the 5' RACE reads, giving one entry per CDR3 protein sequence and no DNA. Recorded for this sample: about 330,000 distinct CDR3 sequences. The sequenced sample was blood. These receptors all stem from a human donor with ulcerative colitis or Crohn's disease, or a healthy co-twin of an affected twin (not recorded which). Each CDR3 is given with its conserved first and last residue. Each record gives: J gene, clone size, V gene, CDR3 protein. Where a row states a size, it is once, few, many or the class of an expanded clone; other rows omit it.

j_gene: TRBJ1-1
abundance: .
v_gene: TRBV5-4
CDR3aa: CASSAGTGNTEAFF

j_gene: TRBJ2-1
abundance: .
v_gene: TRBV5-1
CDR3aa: CASSFRPGSSSYNEQFF

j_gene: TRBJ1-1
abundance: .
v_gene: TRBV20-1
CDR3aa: CSARDPGDTEAFF

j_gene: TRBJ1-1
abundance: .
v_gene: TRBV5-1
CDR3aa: CASSQGPRGRLNTEAFF

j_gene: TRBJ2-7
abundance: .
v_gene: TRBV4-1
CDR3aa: CASSQSTGTGSHEQYF

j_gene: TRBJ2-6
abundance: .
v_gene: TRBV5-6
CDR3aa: CASSLYLGSGANVLTF

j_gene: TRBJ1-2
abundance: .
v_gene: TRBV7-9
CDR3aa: CASSFEGRGYTF

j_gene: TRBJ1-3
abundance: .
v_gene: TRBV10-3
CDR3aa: CAISRDVGNTIYF

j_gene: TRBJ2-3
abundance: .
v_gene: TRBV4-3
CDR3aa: CASSQDLAGHTDTQYF

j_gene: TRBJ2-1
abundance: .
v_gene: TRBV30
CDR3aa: CAWRKLDGNEQFF

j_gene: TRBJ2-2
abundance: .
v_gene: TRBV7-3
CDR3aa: CASRRLADTGELFF

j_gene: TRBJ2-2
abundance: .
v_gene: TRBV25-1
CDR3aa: CASSRFTASGRVAGELFF

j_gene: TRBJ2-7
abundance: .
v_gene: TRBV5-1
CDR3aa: CASSLDARLLHEQYF

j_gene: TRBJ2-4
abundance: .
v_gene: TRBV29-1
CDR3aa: CSVGGWKNIQYF

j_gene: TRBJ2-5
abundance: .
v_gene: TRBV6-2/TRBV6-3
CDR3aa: CASTSSWAQYF

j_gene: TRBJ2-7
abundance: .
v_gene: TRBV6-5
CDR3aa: CASSYRSAYEQYF

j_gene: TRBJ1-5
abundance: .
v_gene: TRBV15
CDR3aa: CATSRPQGTLPFSNQPQHF

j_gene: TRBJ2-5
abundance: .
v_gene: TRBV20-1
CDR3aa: CSARDGGRETQYF

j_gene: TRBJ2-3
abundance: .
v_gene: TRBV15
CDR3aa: CATSRDLGGRGTDTQYF

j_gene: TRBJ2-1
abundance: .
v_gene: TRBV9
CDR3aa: CASSVRLAEYNEQFF

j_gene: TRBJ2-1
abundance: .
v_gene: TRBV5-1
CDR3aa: CASSSTAKTDNEQFF

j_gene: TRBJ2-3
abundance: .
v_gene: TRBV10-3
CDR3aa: CAISEPGSNTDTQYF

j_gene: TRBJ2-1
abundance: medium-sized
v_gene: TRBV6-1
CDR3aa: CASSEEVESSYNEQFF

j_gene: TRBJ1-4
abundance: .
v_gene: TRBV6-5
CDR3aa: CASSYGQGRKLFF

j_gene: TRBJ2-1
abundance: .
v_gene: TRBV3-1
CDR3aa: CASSQVTSGSNEQFF

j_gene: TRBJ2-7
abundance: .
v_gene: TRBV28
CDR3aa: CASNIEGKSYEQYF

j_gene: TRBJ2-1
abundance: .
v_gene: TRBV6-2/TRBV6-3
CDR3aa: CASSWTPILAEQFF

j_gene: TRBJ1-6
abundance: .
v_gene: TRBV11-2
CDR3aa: CASSLDPWSGSPLHF

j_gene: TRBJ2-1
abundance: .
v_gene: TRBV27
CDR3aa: CATLEAGGAYNEQFF

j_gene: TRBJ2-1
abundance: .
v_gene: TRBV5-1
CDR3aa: CASSMTSGNFNERFF

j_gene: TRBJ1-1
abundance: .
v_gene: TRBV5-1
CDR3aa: CASSPDGQGPNTEAFF

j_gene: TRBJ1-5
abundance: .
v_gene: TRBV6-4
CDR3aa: CASSDRVVISLPTEYQPQHF

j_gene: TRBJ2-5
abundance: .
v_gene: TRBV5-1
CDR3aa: CASSSGGAEETQYF

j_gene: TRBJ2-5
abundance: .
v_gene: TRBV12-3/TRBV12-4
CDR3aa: CASRGEGNQETQYF

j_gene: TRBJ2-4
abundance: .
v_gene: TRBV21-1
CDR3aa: CASSKCGGQTGGAKNIQYF

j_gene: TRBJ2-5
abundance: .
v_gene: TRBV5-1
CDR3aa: CASSFDAFQTQYF

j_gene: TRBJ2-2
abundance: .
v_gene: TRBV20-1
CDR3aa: CSARYPDGNTGELFF

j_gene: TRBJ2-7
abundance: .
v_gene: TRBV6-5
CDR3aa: CASSYSTQYRSHEQYF

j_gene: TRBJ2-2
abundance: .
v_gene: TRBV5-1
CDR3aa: CASSLADHTSGTGELFF

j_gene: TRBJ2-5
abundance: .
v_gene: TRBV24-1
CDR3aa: CATSDFTGLGTQYF

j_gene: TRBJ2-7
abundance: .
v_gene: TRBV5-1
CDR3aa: CASSLFGTVSSYEQYF

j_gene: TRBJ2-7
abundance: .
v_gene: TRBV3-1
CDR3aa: CASSQEVGGLYEQYF

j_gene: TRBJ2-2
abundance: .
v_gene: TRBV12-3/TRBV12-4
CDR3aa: CASIRSGGRASTGELFF

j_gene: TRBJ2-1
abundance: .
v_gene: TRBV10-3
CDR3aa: CAISDPSAYNEQFF

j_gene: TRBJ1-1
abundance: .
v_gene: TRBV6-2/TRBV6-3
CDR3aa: CASSRISEAFF

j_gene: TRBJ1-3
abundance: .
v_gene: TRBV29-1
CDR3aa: CSVDVGPGNTIYF

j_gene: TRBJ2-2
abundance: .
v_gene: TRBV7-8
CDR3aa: CASSLEKTGYTGELFF

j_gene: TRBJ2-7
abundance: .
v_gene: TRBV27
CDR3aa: CASSLLGLPNYEQYF

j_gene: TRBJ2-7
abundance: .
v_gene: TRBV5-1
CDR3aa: CASSYRREYEQYF